Listed below are T cell receptor beta chains from one sample, sequenced in a study of identifying expanded T cells in peripheral blood. Only in-frame clones appear in the TCRdb table, and some are missing; sequencing was by immunoSEQ multiplex PCR. The data hold 45,000 to 75,000 clones, with over 75% observed a single time. Sequencing was carried out using blood. Receptors originate from a person between 18 and 75 years old in good health. Both conserved end residues are part of each CDR3. Fields, in order: D gene, V gene, J gene, clone size, CDR3 DNA, CDR3 protein. A D gene is named only where the DNA matches it firmly. Size values are once, few and many counts, or a class for expanded clones, and some rows have none.

.	TRBV9	TRBJ1-3	.	TGTGCCAGCAGCGTAGGGGAAGCTGGAAACACCATATATTTT	CASSVGEAGNTIYF
TRBD2	TRBV29-1	TRBJ2-7	.	TGCAGCGCAGGACTAGGGTCTTACGAGCAGTACTTC	CSAGLGSYEQYF
.	TRBV4-1	TRBJ2-1	.	TGCGCCAGCAGCCACGGGCTTCTCGGCGATGAGCAGTTCTTC	CASSHGLLGDEQFF
.	TRBV6-5	TRBJ2-5	.	TGTGCCAGCACTCGGCGGGGTAAGGGAGAGACCCAGTACTTC	CASTRRGKGETQYF
.	TRBV10-2	TRBJ2-7	once	TGCGCCAGCAGGCAGAGCGTATTCTACGAGCAGTACTTC	CASRQSVFYEQYF
TRBD1	TRBV27	TRBJ1-4	.	TGTGCCAGCAGTGCCCAGGGACAGGCAACTAATGAAAAACTGTTTTTT	CASSAQGQATNEKLFF
TRBD2	TRBV27	TRBJ2-5	.	TGTGCCAGCCGACTAGCGGGAAAAGAGACCCAGTACTTC	CASRLAGKETQYF
.	TRBV30	TRBJ2-3	.	TGTGCCTGGAGACCAGGGTGGGGGAAAGATACGCAGTATTTT	CAWRPGWGKDTQYF
.	TRBV29-1	TRBJ1-2	.	TGCAGCGTCGCCCAGACAGGAGACTATGGCTACACCTTC	CSVAQTGDYGYTF
.	TRBV2	TRBJ2-3	.	TGTGCCAGCAGTGATCTGGAGGGGGACCCAGATACGCAGTATTTT	CASSDLEGDPDTQYF
TRBD1	TRBV6-1	TRBJ1-5	.	TGTGCCAGCAATTTCGCAGGGGGCCCCAATCAGCCCCAGCATTTT	CASNFAGGPNQPQHF
.	TRBV19	TRBJ2-1	.	TGTGCCAGTAGTATAGATCCAAGGTCCGATGAGCAGTTCTTC	CASSIDPRSDEQFF
.	TRBV30	TRBJ1-3	few	TGTGCCTGGGCGGACAGCCTGAACTCTGGAAACACCATATATTTT	CAWADSLNSGNTIYF
TRBD2	TRBV7-3	TRBJ2-1	.	TGTGCCAGCAGCCCCCCCGGGGGGTCCTACAATGAGCAGTTCTTC	CASSPPGGSYNEQFF
.	TRBV29-1	TRBJ2-4	.	TGCAGCGCAATGGGACAACCGATAGCCAAAAACATTCAGTACTTC	CSAMGQPIAKNIQYF
.	TRBV7-9	TRBJ1-1	.	TGTGCCAGCACCCCCCCGGGCGGCACTGAAGCTTTCTTT	CASTPPGGTEAFF
TRBD1	TRBV14	TRBJ1-2	few	TGTGCCAGCAGCCAAGTCACAGGGGGTAGTGGCTACACCTTC	CASSQVTGGSGYTF
.	TRBV25-1	TRBJ2-2	.	TGTGCCAGCAGTGAATTTGGCGCCTACACCGGGGAGCTGTTTTTT	CASSEFGAYTGELFF
TRBD2	TRBV7-2	TRBJ2-3	.	TGTGCCAGCAGCAGGGGAGGGTCGGAGGATACGCAGTATTTT	CASSRGGSEDTQYF
TRBD2	TRBV7-8	TRBJ2-3	.	TGTGCCAGCAGCTTATTCGGGGGGGATACAGATACGCAGTATTTT	CASSLFGGDTDTQYF
TRBD1	TRBV27	TRBJ1-3	.	TGTGCCAGCAGTTTAGGAGAACGTCGGGACAGGGTTTCTGGAAACACCATATATTTT	CASSLGERRDRVSGNTIYF
.	TRBV15	TRBJ1-1	.	TGTGCCACCAGCAGGGACAGCACTGAAGCTTTCTTT	CATSRDSTEAFF
.	TRBV30	TRBJ1-1	.	TGTGCCTGGCATAAAGGAGGGGGAGTAATGAACACTGAAGCTTTCTTT	CAWHKGGGVMNTEAFF
.	TRBV27	TRBJ2-5	.	TGCAGCGAAACCACCCAAGAGACCCAGTACTTC	CSETTQETQYF
.	TRBV6-6	TRBJ2-4	.	TGTGCCAGCAGTCTAACGGGGGCGGGGAACATTCAGTACTTC	CASSLTGAGNIQYF
.	TRBV6-7	TRBJ2-3	.	TGTGCCAGCAGTTACGAGGCCTGGAGGAACGCAGATACGCAGTATTTT	CASSYEAWRNADTQYF
.	TRBV5-1	TRBJ2-5	.	TGCGCCAGCAGCTTGCTCGGCAGCCGAGAGACCCAGTACTTC	CASSLLGSRETQYF
.	TRBV7-2	TRBJ2-5	few	TGTGCCAGCAGCTTAGATTGGTCACAAGAGACCCAGTACTTC	CASSLDWSQETQYF
.	TRBV11-2	TRBJ2-5	.	TGTGCCAGCAGCGGACAGCAACAAGAGACCCAGTACTTC	CASSGQQQETQYF
.	TRBV9	TRBJ1-1	.	TGTGCCAGCAGTCTCGGCTGGGGGACGAACACTGAAGCTTTCTTT	CASSLGWGTNTEAFF
.	TRBV29-1	TRBJ2-1	.	TGCAGCGCCTCCGGAGACAGCTATAGCTCCTACAATGAGCAGTTCTTC	CSASGDSYSSYNEQFF